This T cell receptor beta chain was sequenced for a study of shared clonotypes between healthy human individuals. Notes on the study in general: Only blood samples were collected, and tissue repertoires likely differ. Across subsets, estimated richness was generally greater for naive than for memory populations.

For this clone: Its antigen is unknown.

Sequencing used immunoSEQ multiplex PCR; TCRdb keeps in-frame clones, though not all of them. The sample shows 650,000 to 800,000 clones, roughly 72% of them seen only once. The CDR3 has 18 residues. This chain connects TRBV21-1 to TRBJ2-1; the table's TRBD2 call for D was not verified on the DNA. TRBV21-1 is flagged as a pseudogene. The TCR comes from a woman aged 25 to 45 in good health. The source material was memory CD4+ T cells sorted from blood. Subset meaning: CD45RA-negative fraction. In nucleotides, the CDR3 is TGTGCCAGCAGCATTGGACTAGCGGGAGAAAGGTCCTACAATGAGCAGTTCTTC. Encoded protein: CASSIGLAGERSYNEQFF.